Below, 28 T cell receptor beta chains from the same sample are listed, as sequenced in a study of response to subunit inactivated influenza vaccine. From the RT-PCR reads, TCRdb called clonotypes with MiXCR, one entry per CDR3 protein. In the table there are under 550,000 distinct CDR3 sequences, approximately 7.2% of which are singletons. The material sequenced was PBMCs from blood, taken less than 30 months after vaccination. The receptor source for this set is a man aged 45 to 75 who received an inactivated influenza vaccine.

The table lists this clonotype with many counts. This chain connects TRBV5-1 to TRBJ1-2; D is unclear. Germline values: CDR1 SGHRS, CDR2 YFSETQ. The ends were cut back, 0 bases at V and 5 bases at J, with 8 bases in the middle. The CDR3 has 13 amino acids. The CDR3 DNA reads as TGCGCCAGCAGCTTGGAGGAAGGGTATGGCTACACCTTC. Translating it yields CASSLEEGYGYTF.

This clonotype was detected only a few times. The chain joins TRBV27 to TRBJ1-4; 9 bases agree with TRBD1. Germline-derived CDR1 and CDR2 are MNHEY and SMNVEV (reference sequence). V shed 7 bases and J 1 base; nucleotides not matched to a gene: 13. This CDR3 comprises 18 residues. Here the CDR3 reads CASKDTGGVWETNEKLFF. For the CDR3, the DNA is TGTGCCAGCAAAGATACAGGGGGCGTGTGGGAAACTAATGAAAAACTGTTTTTT.

The chain uses TRBV7-2 and TRBJ2-1; 9 bases align to TRBD2. Looked up from germline, CDR1 is SGHTA and CDR2 is FQGNSA. Unmatched junction bases numbered 6, after V lost 4 bases and J lost 2 bases. The CDR3 covers 16 residues. CDR3 in amino acids: CASSSIAGDTYNEQFF. The CDR3 nucleotides are TGTGCCAGCAGCTCAATAGCGGGAGATACCTACAATGAGCAGTTCTTC.

This sequence joins TRBV7-9 and TRBJ2-7; 8 nucleotides agree with TRBD1. There are 14 residues in the CDR3. In germline, CDR1 is SEHNR, CDR2 FQNEAQ (reference sequence). The junction had 6 bases not matched to a gene; V was cut back by 4 bases and J by 4 bases. The CDR3: CASSSTGDRYEQYF. For the CDR3, the DNA is TGTGCCAGCAGCTCGACAGGGGATAGATACGAGCAGTACTTC.

Comments on this clonotype: With a much larger clone just one base away, this may be a read error. The rearrangement uses TRBV12-3 or TRBV12-4 and TRBJ2-5, with D possibly being TRBD1 or TRBD2 (5 bases each). This CDR3 has 14 amino acids. Trimming took off 2 bases at V and 1 base at J, with 8 bases between the two ends. The DNA of the CDR3 is TGTGCCAGCAGTTTATGGGGGTCCCAAGAGACCCAGTACTTC. Encoded protein: CASSLWGSQETQYF.

This clonotype was recorded a few times. CDR3 nucleotide sequence: TGCAGTGCTAGAGATGGGGGGGGCGTGGGTGAAAAACTGTTTTTT. Translated, it gives CSARDGGGVGEKLFF. The chain joins TRBV20-1 to TRBJ1-4; the D gene is possibly TRBD1 (6 bases). The V end was cut by 0 bases, the J end by 7 bases, with 15 bases between. The germline gives CDR1 DFQATT, CDR2 SNEGSKA (reference sequence). The CDR3 loop spans 15 amino acids.

The V call is TRBV6-1, the J call TRBJ2-3; D is ambiguous. The germline gives CDR1 MNHNS, CDR2 SASEGT. V lost 2 bases, J lost 1 base, and 16 bases lay in between. The CDR3 covers 17 residues. Written as DNA, the CDR3 is TGTGCCAGCAGTGAAATTGGACGCTGGGTGGGCACAGATACGCAGTATTTT. Amino acid sequence: CASSEIGRWVGTDTQYF.

The sample holds many counts of this clonotype. The genes are TRBV6-1 and TRBJ2-6; unclear D gene. Trimming left V 5 bases short and J 0 bases short, with 8 bases between. The CDR3 runs 15 residues. Germline-derived CDR1 and CDR2 are MNHNS and SASEGT. The CDR3 sequence is CASSPLTSGANVLTF. The CDR3 coding sequence is TGTGCCAGCAGTCCATTGACCTCTGGGGCCAACGTCCTGACTTTC.

This clonotype was seen only a few times. The chain couples TRBV27 to TRBJ2-1, with 11 bases lining up with TRBD2. The CDR3 runs 13 residues. The germline CDR1 and CDR2 sequences are MNHEY and SMNVEV (reference sequence). The J segment lost 5 bases and the V segment lost 7 bases, leaving 1 base of the junction unmatched. This CDR3 reads CASKGLADNEQFF. CDR3 sequence (DNA): TGTGCCAGCAAGGGACTAGCGGACAATGAGCAGTTCTTC.

The V and J genes are TRBV27 and TRBJ2-7; a weak D match, TRBD2 (7 bases). This CDR3 comprises 15 residues. CDR1 is MNHEY and CDR2 is SMNVEV in the germline V gene (reference sequence). The V end lost 0 bases, the J end lost 2 bases, and 11 bases lay between the germline ends. The CDR3 DNA is TGTGCCAGCAGTTTATCGAGGGGGGGCACCTACGAGCAGTACTTC. Its translation: CASSLSRGGTYEQYF.

This clonotype was detected ten times or more. J is TRBJ2-5 and V is TRBV12-3 or TRBV12-4; D call uncertain. V was shortened by 5 bases and J by 3 bases, with 10 bases between the two germline ends. This CDR3 contains 13 residues. CDR3 region: CASSLLGKETQYF. CDR3 coding DNA: TGTGCCAGCAGTCTCCTAGGGAAAGAGACCCAGTACTTC.

This clonotype has a count of ten or more. V usage is TRBV11-3 and J usage is TRBJ2-1, with 12 nucleotides matching TRBD2. Germline V lookup: CDR1 SGHNT, CDR2 YENEEA. V shed 4 bases, J shed 4 bases, and the junction held 11 bases outside the gene matches. The CDR3 contains 18 residues. This chain's CDR3 is CASSSLPGTSGHYNEQFF. CDR3 DNA sequence: TGTGCCAGCAGCTCACTCCCCGGGACTAGCGGGCATTACAATGAGCAGTTCTTC.

The chain combines TRBV7-9 with TRBJ2-5; D unclear. V shed 5 bases and J shed 5 bases, with 12 bases lying between them. The CDR3 loop spans 13 amino acids. CDR1 and CDR2 from the germline V gene are SEHNR and FQNEAQ (reference sequence). DNA for the CDR3: TGTGCCAGCAGCAACGATCCAGTGGAGACCCAGTACTTC. It codes for CASSNDPVETQYF.

This clonotype was counted ten times or more. The V call is TRBV7-2, the J call TRBJ2-1, with 9 bases matching TRBD1. The germline V gene has CDR1 SGHTA and CDR2 FQGNSA. CDR3 length: 16 residues. Germline trimming cut 2 bases from V and 4 bases from J; bases unmatched to any gene: 6. DNA of the CDR3: TGTGCCAGCAGCTTACTAGCCGGGACAGGGTACAATGAGCAGTTCTTC. Protein: CASSLLAGTGYNEQFF. Variable domain in full (rest from reference TRBV7-2 and TRBJ2-1): GAGVSQSPSNKVTEKGKDVELRCDPISGHTALYWYRQSLGQGLEFLIYFQGNSAPDKSGLPSDRFSAERTGGSVSTLTIQRTQQEDSAVYLCASSLLAGTGYNEQFFGPGTRLTVL.

V is TRBV5-6 and J is TRBJ1-6; D remains unclear. This CDR3 is built from 14 residues. CDR1 SGHDT and CDR2 YYEEEE come from the germline V gene. Between the trimmed V and J ends, which lost 4 bases and 9 bases, there was a span of 14 bases. CDR3 DNA: TGTGCCAGCAGCCAGCTGACCCGTTCTTCACCCCTCCACTTT. Translating gives CASSQLTRSSPLHF. The full variable domain, with the rest looked up from reference TRBV5-6 and TRBJ1-6, is DAGVTQSPTHLIKTRGQQVTLRCSPKSGHDTVSWYQQALGQGPQFIFQYYEEEERQRGNFPDRFSGHQFPNYSSELNVNALLLGDSALYLCASSQLTRSSPLHFGNGTRLTVT.

This clonotype appeared many times. This chain uses TRBV20-1 with TRBJ2-7, with D unclear. CDR1 DFQATT and CDR2 SNEGSKA come from the germline V gene (reference sequence). With 3 bases removed from V and 3 bases from J, the gap between germline ends came to 12 bases. This CDR3 contains 13 residues. CDR3 loop: CSARNPRNYEQYF. CDR3 coding DNA: TGCAGTGCTAGGAACCCCAGGAACTACGAGCAGTACTTC.

There are many counts of this clonotype. The gene calls are TRBV5-1 and TRBJ1-4, with 9 bases matching TRBD1. The germline V gene has CDR1 SGHRS and CDR2 YFSETQ. Trimming cost V 3 bases and J 5 bases; bases outside gene matches: 8. This CDR3 has 16 amino acids. The CDR3 DNA follows: TGCGCCAGCAGCTCACTATCGGGACAGGGAAATGAAAAACTGTTTTTT. Protein: CASSSLSGQGNEKLFF.

This clonotype was seen a few times. The chain combines TRBV28 with TRBJ2-2; the D is unclear. There are 16 residues in the CDR3. Germline V lookup: CDR1 MDHEN, CDR2 SYDVKM. Trimming pared 2 bases from V and 4 bases from J, leaving 14 bases between. In DNA form, the CDR3 reads TGTGCCAGCAGTTTAACGTCCCACACTATCACCGGGGAGCTGTTTTTT. It encodes CASSLTSHTITGELFF.

This clonotype has ten or more counts. V usage is TRBV11-2 and J usage is TRBJ1-6, with D possibly TRBD1 on 6 matching bases. Germline values: CDR1 SGHAT, CDR2 FQNNGV. The CDR3 runs 13 residues. Deletions cut 3 bases from V and 7 bases from J, with 7 bases between. As DNA, the CDR3 is TGTGCCAGCAGCTTTACAGGGAATTCACCCCTCCACTTT. It translates to CASSFTGNSPLHF.

This clonotype came up many times. The chain employs TRBV29-1 and TRBJ2-1; D ambiguous. Per germline, CDR1 SQVTM and CDR2 ANQGSEA. The CDR3 runs 13 residues. The V and J ends lost 4 bases and 7 bases respectively, with 14 bases between them. The DNA for the CDR3 is TGCAGCGTTGTGTTTGGGGATCGGAATGAGCAGTTCTTC. Translating gives CSVVFGDRNEQFF.

The chain couples TRBV20-1 to TRBJ2-1; D unresolved. The CDR3 contains 15 residues. CDR1 is DFQATT and CDR2 is SNEGSKA in the germline V gene (reference sequence). Trimming took 1 base from V and 1 from J, leaving 11 bases between them. The CDR3 DNA follows: TGCAGTGCTAGAGGGCTAGATGGATCCTACAATGAGCAGTTCTTC. As protein: CSARGLDGSYNEQFF.

This clonotype was seen repeatedly, ten times or more. The V gene is TRBV7-2, the J gene TRBJ2-3; 13 bases line up with TRBD2. Germline CDR1 SGHTA, CDR2 FQGNSA. After removal of 5 bases from V and 2 bases from J, the junction contained 7 bases not matched to a gene. CDR3 length: 17 amino acids. In nucleotides, the CDR3 is TGTGCCAGCAGCCTTACTAGCGGGGGGGCAAACACAGATACGCAGTATTTT. It encodes CASSLTSGGANTDTQYF. Combining the CDR3 with reference TRBV7-2 and TRBJ2-3 gives the whole variable domain GAGVSQSPSNKVTEKGKDVELRCDPISGHTALYWYRQSLGQGLEFLIYFQGNSAPDKSGLPSDRFSAERTGGSVSTLTIQRTQQEDSAVYLCASSLTSGGANTDTQYFGPGTRLTVL.

This chain uses TRBV5-1 with TRBJ2-5; a possible D gene is TRBD2 (6 bases). V was shortened by 4 bases and J by 2 bases, with 21 bases between the two germline ends. The CDR3 runs to 17 residues. Germline CDR1 reads SGHRS; CDR2 reads YFSETQ. This CDR3 is CASSPPGVGLGQETQYF. CDR3 DNA: TGCGCCAGCAGCCCCCCGGGGGTTGGGCTGGGGCAAGAGACCCAGTACTTC.

The V and J genes are TRBV4-2 and TRBJ2-7; 7 nucleotides agree with TRBD2. CDR3 length equals 15 residues. Germline-derived CDR1 and CDR2 are LGHNA and YNFKEQ. The trim removed 4 bases at V and 3 bases at J, leaving 9 bases unmatched. CDR3 sequence: CASSRPRDYLYEQYF. CDR3 nucleotide sequence: TGTGCCAGCAGCCGGCCTCGGGACTACCTCTACGAGCAGTACTTC.

This clonotype was seen at least ten times. The gene calls are TRBV20-1 and TRBJ2-5; D gene uncertain. V was cut by 2 bases and J by 2 bases, with 12 bases left in between. Germline V gene sequence: CDR1 DFQATT, CDR2 SNEGSKA (reference sequence). The CDR3 is made up of 14 amino acids. The chain's CDR3 is CSARQILGQETQYF. The CDR3 DNA is TGCAGTGCTAGACAGATCTTGGGGCAAGAGACCCAGTACTTC.

There are a few counts of this clonotype. The rearrangement joins TRBV28 to TRBJ2-5, with 9 bases that match TRBD1. J gave up 5 bases and V 6 bases, and 7 bases lay outside the gene matches. The CDR3 runs 14 residues. CDR1 is MDHEN, CDR2 SYDVKM, per germline. The CDR3 reads CASSWTGVWETQYF. The CDR3 bases are TGTGCCAGCAGCTGGACAGGGGTTTGGGAGACCCAGTACTTC. The full variable domain, with the rest looked up from reference TRBV28 and TRBJ2-5, is DVKVTQSSRYLVKRTGEKVFLECVQDMDHENMFWYRQDPGLGLRLIYFSYDVKMKEKGDIPEGYSVSREKKERFSLILESASTNQTSMYLCASSWTGVWETQYFGPGTRLLVL.

The rearrangement joins TRBV3-1 to TRBJ2-1; 10 bases map to TRBD2. V was pared by 0 bases and J by 6 bases, with 8 bases of the junction left unmatched. The CDR3 is 17 amino acids. Germline values: CDR1 LGHDT, CDR2 YNNKEL (reference sequence). The chain's CDR3 is CASSQEVLAGVPNEQFF. CDR3 DNA: TGTGCCAGCAGCCAAGAGGTTCTAGCGGGAGTTCCCAATGAGCAGTTCTTC.

The table lists this clonotype with a few counts. V and J are TRBV9 and TRBJ2-5; D is perhaps TRBD2 (5 bases). The CDR3 has 14 residues. V shed 0 bases and J shed 1 base, with 7 bases lying between them. Germline V gene sequence: CDR1 SGDLS, CDR2 YYNGEE. The CDR3 spells CASSVVAGQETQYF. The CDR3 bases are TGTGCCAGCAGCGTAGTGGCGGGCCAAGAGACCCAGTACTTC.